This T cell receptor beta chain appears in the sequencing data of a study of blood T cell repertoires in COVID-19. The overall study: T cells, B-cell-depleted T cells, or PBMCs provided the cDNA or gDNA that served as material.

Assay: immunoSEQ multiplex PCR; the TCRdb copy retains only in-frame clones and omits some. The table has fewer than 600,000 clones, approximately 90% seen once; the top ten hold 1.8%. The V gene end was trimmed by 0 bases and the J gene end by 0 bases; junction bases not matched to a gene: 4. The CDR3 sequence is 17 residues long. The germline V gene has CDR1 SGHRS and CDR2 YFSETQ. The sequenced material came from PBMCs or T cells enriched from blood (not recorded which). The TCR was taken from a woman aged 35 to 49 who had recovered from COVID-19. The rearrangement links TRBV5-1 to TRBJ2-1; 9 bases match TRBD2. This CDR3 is CASSLELAGSSYNEQFF. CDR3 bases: TGCGCCAGCAGCTTGGAGCTAGCGGGGAGCTCCTACAATGAGCAGTTCTTC.